A selection of T cell receptor beta chains follows, all from one sample in a study of blood T cell repertoires in COVID-19. Data came from immunoSEQ multiplex PCR; TCRdb stores just in-frame clones and leaves some out. The table shows about 73,000 clones, with roughly 80% occurring only once. Sequenced: peripheral blood. These receptors originate from a woman aged 55-69 years with acute or convalescent COVID-19. Each CDR3 is given with its conserved first and last residue. The D gene is left open where the match is weak. Size is stated for part of the rows, as once, few or many counts, or as a class when the clone is expanded.

v_gene	len	j_gene	d_gene	abundance	CDR3aa	CDR3nt
TRBV6-1	15	TRBJ1-1	.	.	CASSEIYGGSTEAFF	TGTGCCAGCAGTGAAATTTACGGCGGTAGCACTGAAGCTTTCTTT
TRBV2	12	TRBJ1-2	TRBD1	.	CASRTGLGGYTF	TGTGCCAGCAGGACAGGGTTGGGTGGCTACACCTTC
TRBV6-5	15	TRBJ2-2	TRBD1	.	CASSYSRGGGGELFF	TGTGCCAGCAGTTACTCGAGAGGGGGCGGCGGGGAGCTGTTTTTT
TRBV9	13	TRBJ1-1	TRBD1	.	CASSLGQITEAFF	TGTGCCAGCAGCCTGGGACAGATCACTGAAGCTTTCTTT
TRBV21-1	15	TRBJ1-2	.	.	CASSPPDRASYGYTF	TGTGCCAGCAGCCCCCCGGACAGGGCCAGCTATGGCTACACCTTC
TRBV6-2/TRBV6-3	15	TRBJ2-5	TRBD2	.	CASSPVAGKASRGYF	TGTGCCAGCAGCCCTGTAGCGGGGAAGGCAAGTCGTGGGTACTTC
TRBV5-1	15	TRBJ1-1	.	.	CASSHGNVGSTEAFF	TGCGCCAGCAGCCACGGAAACGTTGGGAGCACTGAAGCTTTCTTT
TRBV25-1	14	TRBJ1-2	.	.	CASSDSPGVNGYTF	TGTGCCAGCAGTGACTCTCCGGGGGTTAATGGCTACACCTTC
TRBV2	12	TRBJ1-4	.	few	CASSVVEEELFF	TGTGCCAGCAGTGTGGTTGAAGAGGAACTGTTTTTT
TRBV7-9	14	TRBJ1-1	TRBD1	.	CASSARGSNTEAFF	TGTGCCAGCAGCGCCAGGGGGTCCAACACTGAAGCTTTCTTT
TRBV6-4	14	TRBJ1-1	.	.	CASSSGRGPTEAFF	TGTGCCAGCAGCTCGGGGAGGGGCCCCACTGAAGCTTTCTTT
TRBV11-2	13	TRBJ2-5	.	.	CASSRVVGETQYF	TGTGCCAGCAGCCGAGTCGTCGGGGAGACCCAGTACTTC
TRBV5-1	15	TRBJ2-1	TRBD2	.	CASNVGGVSYNEQFF	TGCGCCAGCAACGTCGGGGGGGTCTCCTACAATGAGCAGTTCTTC
TRBV21-1	18	TRBJ1-5	.	.	CASSKHFEVGTYHQPQHF	TGTGCCAGCAGCAAACATTTCGAGGTAGGGACATACCATCAGCCCCAGCATTTT
TRBV18	13	TRBJ2-1	.	.	CASSPLSLEEQFF	TGTGCCAGCTCACCACTGTCGTTAGAGGAGCAGTTCTTC
TRBV15	17	TRBJ1-1	TRBD1	.	CATSRDLTGDRGSEAFF	TGTGCCACCAGCAGAGACCTAACAGGGGATCGGGGCTCTGAAGCTTTCTTT
TRBV19	16	TRBJ1-5	TRBD1	.	CASKTFDRAGNQPQHF	TGTGCCAGCAAGACCTTTGACAGGGCCGGCAATCAGCCCCAGCATTTT
TRBV2	13	TRBJ1-1	.	.	CASNPGLGTEAFF	TGTGCCAGCAACCCAGGACTGGGTACTGAAGCTTTCTTT
TRBV5-1	12	TRBJ2-1	.	.	CASSLTLDEQFF	TGCGCCAGCAGCTTGACGTTAGATGAGCAGTTCTTC
TRBV4-1	15	TRBJ1-6	.	.	CASSQEMGGDSPLHF	TGCGCCAGCAGCCAAGAAATGGGGGGAGATTCACCCCTCCACTTT
TRBV14	16	TRBJ2-3	.	.	CASSQWQGLGTDTQYF	TGTGCCAGCAGCCAATGGCAGGGGCTGGGCACAGATACGCAGTATTTT
TRBV27	13	TRBJ1-2	.	.	CASSLDSNYGYTF	TGTGCCAGCAGTTTAGACAGCAACTATGGCTACACCTTC
TRBV24-1	19	TRBJ2-7	.	.	CATSPLRSRVYSLSYEQYF	TGTGCCACCAGTCCCCTGAGGTCCAGGGTTTATAGTTTATCCTACGAGCAGTACTTC
TRBV5-1	14	TRBJ2-3	.	.	CASSFLARGYPQYF	TGCGCCAGCAGCTTCCTAGCCCGGGGGTATCCGCAGTATTTT
TRBV15	14	TRBJ2-3	TRBD2	.	CATGLAGVTDTQYF	TGTGCCACCGGCCTAGCGGGCGTCACAGATACGCAGTATTTT
TRBV2	12	TRBJ1-1	.	.	CASRRGNTEAFF	TGTGCCAGCCGGAGGGGGAACACTGAAGCTTTCTTT
TRBV5-1	15	TRBJ1-1	.	.	CASSNGGHMNTEAFF	TGCGCCAGCAGCAACGGGGGGCATATGAACACTGAAGCTTTCTTT
TRBV5-1	17	TRBJ2-2	TRBD1	.	CASTQARTGRTPGELFF	TGCGCCAGCACCCAAGCCCGGACAGGGCGGACGCCCGGGGAGCTGTTTTTT
TRBV10-3	12	TRBJ2-1	.	.	CAISSAGDEQFF	TGTGCCATCAGTTCCGCCGGGGATGAGCAGTTCTTC
TRBV9	14	TRBJ1-5	TRBD1	.	CASSATGGNQPQHF	TGTGCCAGCAGCGCAACAGGGGGGAATCAGCCCCAGCATTTT
TRBV6-6	14	TRBJ1-1	.	.	CASSTAGENTEAFF	TGTGCCAGCAGTACGGCAGGGGAGAACACTGAAGCTTTCTTT
TRBV27	15	TRBJ2-5	TRBD1	.	CASSLDRGRGETQYF	TGTGCCAGCAGCCTAGACAGGGGGCGGGGTGAGACCCAGTACTTC
TRBV9	14	TRBJ1-5	.	.	CASSASRGNQPQHF	TGTGCCAGCAGCGCCTCCAGGGGCAACCAGCCCCAGCATTTT
TRBV4-1	15	TRBJ1-1	.	.	CASSYQDRLNTEAFF	TGCGCCAGCAGCTATCAGGACAGATTGAACACTGAAGCTTTCTTT
TRBV5-4	16	TRBJ1-2	TRBD1	.	CASSLSGTGGTYGYTF	TGTGCCAGCAGCTTATCCGGGACAGGGGGGACCTATGGCTACACCTTC
TRBV9	15	TRBJ2-3	.	once	CASSRQVSSTDTQYF	TGTGCCAGCAGTAGACAGGTTTCTAGCACAGATACGCAGTATTTT
TRBV10-3	15	TRBJ1-2	.	.	CAISDHAKYYVGYTF	TGTGCCATCAGTGACCATGCGAAATACTATGTCGGCTACACCTTC
TRBV18	20	TRBJ1-3	.	.	CASSPRADILPPPARDTIYF	TGTGCCAGCTCCCCCAGGGCTGACATCCTCCCTCCGCCGGCCCGGGACACCATATATTTT
TRBV11-2	13	TRBJ1-2	.	.	CASSLEVDYGYTF	TGTGCCAGCAGCTTAGAAGTAGACTATGGCTACACCTTC
TRBV6-5	15	TRBJ1-2	.	.	CASSYKSNGPYGYTF	TGTGCCAGCAGTTACAAGTCGAATGGGCCCTATGGCTACACCTTC
TRBV5-4	16	TRBJ2-5	TRBD2	.	CASSLGTSGGQETQYF	TGTGCCAGCAGCCTTGGGACTAGCGGGGGTCAAGAGACCCAGTACTTC
TRBV5-1	15	TRBJ1-1	.	.	CASSLGSGAFTEAFF	TGCGCCAGCAGCTTGGGCTCAGGGGCCTTCACTGAAGCTTTCTTT
TRBV9	13	TRBJ2-7	.	.	CASSRATGYEQYF	TGTGCCAGCAGTCGTGCTACGGGATACGAGCAGTACTTC
TRBV15	17	TRBJ1-3	.	.	CATSRERTGFGGNTIYF	TGTGCCACCAGCAGAGAGAGGACGGGGTTCGGTGGAAACACCATATATTTT
TRBV10-3	14	TRBJ2-1	TRBD2	few	CAISRLAGVDEQFF	TGTGCCATCAGCCGACTAGCGGGGGTAGATGAGCAGTTCTTC
TRBV5-1	15	TRBJ2-3	TRBD1	.	CASSMDRGGTDTQYF	TGCGCCAGCAGCATGGACAGGGGTGGCACAGATACGCAGTATTTT